A single sample is the source of the 26 T cell receptor beta chains below, sequenced in a study of glioma-infiltrating T cells. TCR alpha and beta CDR3 regions were amplified from RNA using iRepertoire nested multiplex PCR. TCRdb analysed the multiplex PCR reads with MiXCR anew, one entry per CDR3 protein. The data hold approximately 190,000 distinct CDR3 sequences, with about 32% observed a single time. Sequenced input: glioma tissue, nonneoplastic brain tissue, or PBMCs (not recorded which). These receptors all stem from a human donor with low-grade glioma or glioblastoma, undergoing nonglioma brain surgery, or in good health (not recorded which).

This clonotype was counted once. The chain combines TRBV3-1 with TRBJ2-3; D might be TRBD2 (5 bases). Per the germline V gene, CDR1 is LGHDT and CDR2 is YNNKEL (reference sequence). V shed 5 bases and J shed 2 bases, with 8 bases lying between them. The CDR3 is 13 amino acids. For the CDR3, the DNA is TGTGCCAGCAGCGAACTAGACACAGATACGCAGTATTTT. Translated: CASSELDTDTQYF.

Remarks on this clonotype: At one of its ends the junction is not consistent with the germline gene, which may arise from a read error. V gene TRBV4-1 combines with J gene TRBJ2-7, with 10 positions matching TRBD2. Per germline, CDR1 MGHRA and CDR2 YSYEKL. This CDR3 region has 14 residues. The CDR3 region has the DNA TGCGCCAGCAGCCAAACTAGCGGGGCCTACGATCAGTACTTC. Encoded protein: CASSQTSGAYDQYF.

This clonotype was recorded at least ten times. The chain joins TRBV3-1 to TRBJ2-3; 9 bases map to TRBD2. The CDR3 runs 17 residues. V shed 0 bases, J shed 2 bases, and the junction held 6 bases outside the gene matches. The germline V gene has CDR1 LGHDT and CDR2 YNNKEL (reference sequence). CDR3 bases: TGTGCCAGCAGCCAAGATCTTCTAGCGGGGCTCACAGATACGCAGTATTTT. As protein: CASSQDLLAGLTDTQYF.

The sample holds many counts of this clonotype. The chain couples TRBV14 to TRBJ1-1; 7 bases match TRBD1. Germline V gives CDR1 SGHDN, CDR2 FVKESK. V dropped 4 bases and J dropped 7; count of bases not matched to a gene: 18. The CDR3 length is 17 residues. The DNA for the CDR3 is TGTGCCAGCAGCCGAGTCACCGGGACAGCGGGACCGATTGAAGCTTTCTTT. Encoded protein: CASSRVTGTAGPIEAFF.

This clonotype was observed many times. This chain uses TRBV7-9 with TRBJ1-2; 8 nucleotides align to TRBD1. With V trimmed by 3 bases and J by 6 bases, 3 bases remained unmatched. The CDR3 runs to 13 residues. In germline, CDR1 is SEHNR, CDR2 FQNEAQ (reference sequence). The CDR3 sequence: CASSFAGGDGYTF. CDR3 in DNA: TGTGCCAGCAGCTTCGCAGGGGGCGATGGCTACACCTTC.

This clonotype has at least ten counts. The chain employs TRBV6-2 or TRBV6-3 and TRBJ2-5; 7 bases map to TRBD2. The germline CDR1 and CDR2 sequences are MNHEY and SVGEGT. Losses at the gene ends were 2 bases for V and 3 bases for J; bases not matched to a gene: 0. The CDR3 is 13 amino acids. The CDR3 is CASSYSGKETQYF. In nucleotides, the CDR3 is TGTGCCAGCAGTTACAGCGGGAAAGAGACCCAGTACTTC.

In this sample, this clonotype turned up many times. The V call is TRBV20-1, the J call TRBJ2-7, with 10 bases fitting TRBD2. In germline, CDR1 is DFQATT, CDR2 SNEGSKA (reference sequence). J was trimmed by 3 bases and V by 6 bases; bases with no gene match: 5. The CDR3 has 13 residues. This CDR3 reads CSARTSGIYEQYF. The CDR3 coding sequence is TGCAGTGCCCGGACTAGCGGAATCTACGAGCAGTACTTC.

This clonotype has a count of ten or more. The chain combines TRBV27 with TRBJ1-4, with TRBD1 as a possible D gene (6 bases). Germline loops: CDR1 MNHEY, CDR2 SMNVEV (reference sequence). Deletions cut 6 bases from V and 7 bases from J, with 15 bases between. This CDR3 is built from 14 residues. The CDR3 DNA follows: TGTGCCAGCAGAACAGGGTCGTTCAGTGAAAAACTGTTTTTT. This translates into CASRTGSFSEKLFF.

This chain connects TRBV28 to TRBJ2-7; no clear D gene. CDR1 MDHEN and CDR2 SYDVKM come from the germline V gene. With 8 bases removed from V and 0 bases from J, the gap between germline ends came to 14 bases. This CDR3 spans 14 amino acids. Here the CDR3 reads CASLLHGPSYEQYF. The CDR3 nucleotides are TGTGCCAGCCTACTACATGGGCCCTCCTACGAGCAGTACTTC. Variable domain in full (rest from reference TRBV28 and TRBJ2-7): DVKVTQSSRYLVKRTGEKVFLECVQDMDHENMFWYRQDPGLGLRLIYFSYDVKMKEKGDIPEGYSVSREKKERFSLILESASTNQTSMYLCASLLHGPSYEQYFGPGTRLTVT.

This clonotype was counted many times. This rearrangement joins TRBV20-1 to TRBJ2-1, with D perhaps matching TRBD1 (6 bases). The V gene lost 6 bases and the J gene lost 7 bases, with 19 bases spanning the gap. Germline CDR1 DFQATT, CDR2 SNEGSKA (reference sequence). The CDR3 has 14 residues. The CDR3 reads CSALTGKNTNEQFF. CDR3 bases: TGCAGTGCCCTGACAGGAAAAAATACAAATGAGCAGTTCTTC.

On this clonotype: This could be a read error, since a much larger clone is one nucleotide away. This chain joins TRBV2 and TRBJ1-5; D not certain. The CDR3 consists of 14 residues. Per germline, CDR1 SNHLY and CDR2 FYNNEI. Trimming took off 5 bases at V and 7 bases at J, with 15 bases between the two ends. As DNA, the CDR3 is TGTGCCAGCAGTTTAGAGCGGGCAGGCCAGCCCCAGCATTTT. Amino acid sequence: CASSLERAGQPQHF.

There are many counts of this clonotype. The chain is built from TRBV20-1 and TRBJ2-1; 12 positions match TRBD2. Germline V gives CDR1 DFQATT, CDR2 SNEGSKA (reference sequence). With 5 bases clipped from V and 8 bases from J, the junction kept 10 bases outside the gene matches. The CDR3 contains 15 residues. This CDR3 is CSAPRTSGTIDEQFF. The CDR3 DNA reads as TGCAGTGCTCCTCGGACTAGCGGGACTATCGATGAGCAGTTCTTC.

This clonotype has at least ten counts. The chain couples TRBV24-1 to TRBJ2-5; unclear D gene. In germline, CDR1 is KGHDR, CDR2 SFDVKD. This CDR3 spans 11 amino acids. V was cut by 3 bases and J by 12 bases, with 10 bases left in between. The CDR3 DNA reads as TGTGCCACCAGTGATGTTAGGGAAGAGTACTTC. Its protein is CATSDVREEYF.

A remark on this clonotype: As the CDR3 is not closed by the conserved phenylalanine or tryptophan, this likely results from a read error. The chain joins TRBV6-2 or TRBV6-3 to TRBJ1-2; no clear D gene. Trimming stripped 6 bases from V and 4 bases from J, with 18 bases between. The CDR3 runs 15 residues. CDR1 and CDR2 (germline): MNHEY, SVGEGT. DNA for the CDR3: TGTGCCAGCAGGAACAGCGGGAGTTCCGTCTATGGCTACACCTTA. Translating gives CASRNSGSSVYGYTL.

This clonotype turned up a few times. V usage is TRBV19 and J usage is TRBJ1-5; D gene ambiguous. V lost 5 bases and J lost 5, with 25 bases in between. The V gene's germline CDR1 is LNHDA and CDR2 SQIVND (reference sequence). The CDR3 extends over 18 amino acids. CDR3 sequence reads: CASSRLGVLIASDQPQHF. Here the CDR3 DNA reads TGTGCCAGTAGTCGATTGGGAGTCCTCATAGCAAGTGATCAGCCCCAGCATTTT.

This clonotype was picked up many times. The chain combines TRBV6-1 with TRBJ2-5; D might be TRBD1 or TRBD2, each matching 5 bases. Germline V gene sequence: CDR1 MNHNS, CDR2 SASEGT. This CDR3 contains 13 residues. Trimming left V 2 bases short and J 5 bases short, with 9 bases between. The CDR3, as DNA: TGTGCCAGCAGTGAATGGGGCGGGGAGACCCAGTACTTC. This encodes CASSEWGGETQYF.

A note on this clonotype: This may arise from a read error, as a much more abundant clone is one base away. The chain links TRBV7-2 to TRBJ2-7, with a weak D call TRBD2 (6 bases). The V end lost 5 bases, the J end lost 6 bases, and 14 bases lay between the germline ends. The germline V gene has CDR1 SGHTA and CDR2 FQGNSA. The CDR3 spans 13 residues. The CDR3 bases are TGTGCCAGCAGCCCGGGACTCCCAGGCGAGCAGTACTTC. Amino acid sequence: CASSPGLPGEQYF.

This clonotype was seen many times. The chain has TRBV11-3 and TRBJ2-3, with TRBD1 matching 7 bases. CDR1 is SGHNT, CDR2 YENEEA, per germline. The CDR3 has 14 residues. V was clipped by 5 bases and J by 2 bases; unmatched bases: 4. CDR3 amino acids: CASSLGQATDTQYF. The CDR3 DNA reads TGTGCCAGCAGCCTCGGACAGGCCACAGATACGCAGTATTTT.

This clonotype was counted at least ten times. The chain combines TRBV6-1 with TRBJ2-7, with D perhaps TRBD1 or TRBD2 (5 bases each). From germline, CDR1 is MNHNS and CDR2 SASEGT. The CDR3 length is 14 residues. The V and J ends lost 2 bases and 0 bases respectively, with 8 bases between them. The DNA for the CDR3 is TGTGCCAGCAGTGAACCCGGGGCCTCCTACGAGCAGTACTTC. This encodes CASSEPGASYEQYF.

Here the CDR3 reads CASSPTAGSGSGFF. The CDR3 DNA follows: TGTGCCAGCAGTCCAACCGCAGGGTCTGGCTCGGGGTTCTTC. The rearrangement links TRBV27 to TRBJ2-1; D perhaps matches TRBD1 (5 bases). This CDR3 has 14 residues. V was pared by 5 bases and J by 15 bases, with 23 bases between. Looked up from germline, CDR1 is MNHEY and CDR2 is SMNVEV (reference sequence).

This clonotype was observed at least ten times. The J gene is TRBJ2-7, the V gene TRBV25-1, with 7 bases identical to TRBD2. V lost 3 bases and J lost 9; bases outside the gene matches: 8. This CDR3 region has 13 residues. The V gene's germline CDR1 is MGHDK and CDR2 SYGVNS. For the CDR3, the DNA is TGTGCCAGCAGTGACGTGACTAGCTTAGGGCAGTACTTC. The encoded protein is CASSDVTSLGQYF.

Ten or more counts support this clonotype. The chain is built from TRBV20-1 and TRBJ2-1, with TRBD2 identical over 8 bases. The CDR3 is 12 amino acids. J gave up 6 bases and V 8 bases, and 6 bases lay outside the gene matches. Germline V gene sequence: CDR1 DFQATT, CDR2 SNEGSKA (reference sequence). CDR3 bases: TGCAGTACCCCGGGACTAGGCAATGAGCAGTTCTTC. This translates into CSTPGLGNEQFF.

Comment on this clonotype: A much larger clonotype is one base distant, so this may be a read error. The chain is built from TRBV5-1 and TRBJ1-5; 9 positions match TRBD1. Germline assignment: CDR1 SGHRS and CDR2 YFSETQ. The CDR3 is made up of 14 amino acids. The CDR3 sequence is CASSLTGGNQPKHF. CDR3 coding DNA: TGCGCCAGCAGCCTGACAGGGGGGAATCAGCCCAAGCATTTT.

This clonotype has a single count. V gene TRBV7-2 combines with J gene TRBJ2-7, with 8 bases lining up with TRBD1. With 2 bases clipped from V and 9 bases from J, the junction kept 12 bases outside the gene matches. This CDR3 comprises 15 residues. CDR1 is SGHTA and CDR2 is FQGNSA in the germline V gene. The CDR3 loop is CASSLITDRELGQYF. The CDR3 DNA is TGTGCCAGCAGCTTAATAACGGACAGGGAACTCGGGCAGTACTTC.

The sample holds many counts of this clonotype. The chain employs TRBV19 and TRBJ1-5; TRBD1 agrees at 9 bases. Per the germline V gene, CDR1 is LNHDA and CDR2 is SQIVND (reference sequence). After removal of 7 bases from V and 3 bases from J, the junction contained 7 bases not matched to a gene. The CDR3 contains 15 residues. In nucleotides, the CDR3 is TGTGCCAGTACCGCGGGACAGGGAAACAATCAGCCCCAGCATTTT. The encoded protein is CASTAGQGNNQPQHF.

This clonotype came up many times. CDR3 sequence: CASSSLGDRGYTEAFF. DNA of the CDR3: TGTGCCAGCAGTTCCCTGGGGGACAGGGGATACACTGAAGCTTTCTTT. The chain joins TRBV28 to TRBJ1-1, with 10 bases aligning to TRBD1. V dropped 4 bases and J dropped 3; count of bases not matched to a gene: 8. The germline CDR1 and CDR2 sequences are MDHEN and SYDVKM. This CDR3 contains 16 residues.